The T cell receptor beta chain described here comes from a study of regulatory T cells in long-lasting Graves disease. Study-wide results and caveats: Persistent disease favored TRBV28, TRBJ1-2 and TRBJ2-5.

This clonotype was detected ten times or more. Its antigen remains unknown. Specified time point: newly diagnosed GD, antithyroid drugs for less than 3 months. The TCR library was made from RNA that had been extracted from PBMCs in TRIzol. CDR3-region Arm-PCR and iRepertoire HTBI primers produced the TCR beta libraries. Authors' processing steps: In the combined samples, roughly 62 TRBV and 15 or so TRBJ segments were identified. MiXCR, applied by TCRdb to the multiplex PCR reads, yields one record per CDR3 protein. The V and J calls follow TCRdb's processing rather than the paper's. The sample shows a few hundred thousand distinct CDR3 sequences, approximately 15% of them seen only once. Trimming shortened V by 4 bases and J by 8 bases, and 11 bases separated the two germline ends. The length of the CDR3 is 12 residues. The germline V gene has CDR1 MNHEY and CDR2 SVGAGI. The same specimen was also included in a second study, on T cells in Graves' hyperthyroidism and ophthalmopathy. That source notes: HTBI primers drove first-round RT-PCR of the TCR CDR3.

This chain links TRBV6-5 with TRBJ1-1, with unresolved D. This sequence originates from a man aged 40-55 years with Graves disease. Specimen: peripheral blood mononuclear cells (PBMCs), collected at new diagnosis, from a patient treated with antithyroid drugs. CDR3 loop: CASSSPPREAFF. DNA of the CDR3: TGTGCCAGCAGTTCCCCCCCGCGCGAAGCTTTCTTT.